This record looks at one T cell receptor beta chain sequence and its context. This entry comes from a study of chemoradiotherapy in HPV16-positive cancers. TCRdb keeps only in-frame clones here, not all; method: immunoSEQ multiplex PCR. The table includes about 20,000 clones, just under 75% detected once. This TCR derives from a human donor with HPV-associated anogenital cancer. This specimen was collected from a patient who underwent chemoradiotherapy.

The CDR3: CASSTPGTANSPLHF. The CDR3 nucleotides read TGTGCCAGCAGCACCCCCGGGACAGCTAATTCACCCCTCCACTTT. This sequence joins TRBV5-6 and TRBJ1-6; 7 nucleotides agree with TRBD1. The CDR3 totals 15 residues. J lost 6 bases, V lost 4 bases, and 7 bases had no gene match. Per the germline V gene, CDR1 is SGHDT and CDR2 is YYEEEE.